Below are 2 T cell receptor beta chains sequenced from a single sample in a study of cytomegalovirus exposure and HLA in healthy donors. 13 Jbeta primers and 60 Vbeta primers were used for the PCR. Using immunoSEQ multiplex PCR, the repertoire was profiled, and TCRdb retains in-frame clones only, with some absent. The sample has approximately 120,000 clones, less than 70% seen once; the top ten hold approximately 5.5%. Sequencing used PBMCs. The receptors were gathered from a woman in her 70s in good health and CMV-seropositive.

CDR3: CASRATGSNQPQHF. As DNA, the CDR3 is TGTGCCAGCAGGGCCACAGGGAGCAATCAGCCCCAGCATTTT. The V and J genes are TRBV6-6 and TRBJ1-5, with D perhaps matching TRBD1 (6 bases). Germline CDR1 is MNHNY and CDR2 is SVGAGI (reference sequence). V was trimmed by 6 bases and J by 1 base, leaving 10 bases between them. The CDR3 has 14 amino acids.

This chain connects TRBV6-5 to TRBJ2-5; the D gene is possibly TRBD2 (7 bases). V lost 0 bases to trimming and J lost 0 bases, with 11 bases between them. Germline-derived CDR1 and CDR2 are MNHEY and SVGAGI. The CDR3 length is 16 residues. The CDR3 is CASSYSGGGNQETQYF. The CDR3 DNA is TGTGCCAGCAGTTACTCTGGCGGGGGCAACCAAGAGACCCAGTACTTC.